This T cell receptor beta chain emerged from a study of cytomegalovirus exposure and HLA in healthy donors. Whole-study findings and limits: As a later analysis showed, a missense DCLRE1C variant was linked to trimming of TCR beta V- and J-genes.

Of note for this clone: Its cognate antigen is unknown.

Trimming removed 5 bases at V and 8 bases at J, with 19 bases between. From germline, CDR1 is SEHNR and CDR2 FQNEAQ (reference sequence). The CDR3 extends over 15 amino acids. PCR was performed using 60 Vbeta and 13 Jbeta primers. The assay was immunoSEQ multiplex PCR, and TCRdb's table has in-frame clones only and misses some. The sample contains over 150,000 clones, about 81% of which appear only once. V usage is TRBV7-9 and J usage is TRBJ2-4, with D possibly being TRBD1 (7 bases). The receptor was derived from a girl aged 2-10 years in good health and CMV-seropositive. The sequenced sample was PBMCs. The CDR3 DNA sequence: TGTGCCAGCAGCGTGGAGGAGGGGGCGCCGCACATTCAGTACTTC. Amino acid sequence: CASSVEEGAPHIQYF.